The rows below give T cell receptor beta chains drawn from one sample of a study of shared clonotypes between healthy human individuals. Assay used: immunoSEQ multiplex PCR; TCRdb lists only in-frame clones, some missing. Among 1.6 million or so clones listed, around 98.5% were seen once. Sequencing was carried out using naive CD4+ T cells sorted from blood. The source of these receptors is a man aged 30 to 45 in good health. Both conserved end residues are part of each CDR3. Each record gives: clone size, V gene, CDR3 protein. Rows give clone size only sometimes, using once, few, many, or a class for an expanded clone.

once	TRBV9	CASSAGGSGYQETQYF
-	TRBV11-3	CASSPQTGATYEQYF
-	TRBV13	CASSATTGNSYEQYF
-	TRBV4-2	CASSHNRGATEAFF
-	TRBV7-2	CASSLRTEQYF
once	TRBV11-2	CASRYEYPVTGSPNNEQFF
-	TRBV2	CASTEWASGGMNTEAFF
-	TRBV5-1	CASSLGGTIGDTIYF
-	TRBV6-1	CASSEALFTEAFF
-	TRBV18	CASSPGLTNTEAFF